This T cell receptor (beta chain) was recovered during a study of beta chain features in type 1 diabetes. General observations from the study: The similarity of naive, central memory and Treg TCRB repertoires appeared greater among patients than among healthy donors. Here, the possible influence of HLA type (on TCRB rearrangement) remained unresolved. Type 1 diabetes patients had fewer VDJ junction insertions and more deletions. PCR might favor shorter templates, but any such skew would affect patients and controls equally.

The CDR3 spans 14 residues. CDR1 and CDR2 from the germline V gene are SGHRS and YFSETQ. Trimming left V 4 bases short and J 2 bases short, with 12 bases between. Expressed TCRB transcripts got sequenced, as all isolated RNA was reverse transcribed. Clones were read by immunoSEQ multiplex PCR, and TCRdb kept only the in-frame ones, dropping some. The sample records 500,000 to 700,000 clones, about a sixth being singletons. Remarks on this clone: The antigen is not known.

The J gene is TRBJ2-5, the V gene TRBV5-1; D assignment may be TRBD1 or TRBD2 (5 bases each). Input material: naive CD4+ T cells from blood. This clonotype was sampled from a man younger than 35 in good health. DNA of the CDR3: TGCGCCAGCAGCCAAGGGACGAAGCAAGAGACCCAGTACTTC. Translation: CASSQGTKQETQYF. The variable domain in full, completed from reference TRBV5-1 and TRBJ2-5, reads KAGVTQTPRYLIKTRGQQVTLSCSPISGHRSVSWYQQTPGQGLQFLFEYFSETQRNKGNFPGRFSGRQFSNSRSEMNVSTLELGDSALYLCASSQGTKQETQYFGPGTRLLVL.